These T cell receptor beta chains were read from a single sample in a study of graft-versus-host responses after intestinal transplantation. The data were produced by immunoSEQ multiplex PCR, yet TCRdb's version contains in-frame clones alone and is incomplete. In the table there are about 12,000 clones, under 45% of which are singletons. The sample here was alloreactive CD8+ T cells from a mixed lymphocyte reaction culture, taken before intestinal transplant. The receptors originated from a human patient who received an intestinal transplant. Both conserved end residues are part of each CDR3. A D gene is named only where the DNA matches it firmly. Some rows have no size entry. The others give once, few or many, or a class for an expanded clone.

cdr3_nt cdr3_aa clone_size d_call j_call v_call
TGTGCCAGCAGTCTCTCGACGGGTTCGAATCAGCCCCAGCATTTT CASSLSTGSNQPQHF medium-sized - TRBJ1-5 TRBV6-5
TGTGCCTGGGGGCCTGGGGTCCTAGGATCACCCCTCCACTTT CAWGPGVLGSPLHF - - TRBJ1-6 TRBV30
TGTGCCAGTAGTGCGTCTCCGGGACAGGGGTTGGTGGAAGCCAAAAACATTCAGTACTTC CASSASPGQGLVEAKNIQYF - TRBD1 TRBJ2-4 TRBV19
TGTGCCAGCAGCTTACCGGACAGGGCCAACAATGAGCAGTTCTTC CASSLPDRANNEQFF - TRBD1 TRBJ2-1 TRBV7-3
TGTGCCACCGGGGGACAGGGGATCCCGGTATACAATGAGCAGTTCTTC CATGGQGIPVYNEQFF - TRBD1 TRBJ2-1 TRBV15
TGTGCCAGCAGCTTTGAGACAGGGGAGAAGCCCTATGGCTACACCTTC CASSFETGEKPYGYTF medium-sized TRBD1 TRBJ1-2 TRBV11-1
TGTGCCAGCACGGGTAGCGAGGCGGAGCAGTACTTC CASTGSEAEQYF few - TRBJ2-7 TRBV7-9
TGTGCCAGCAGCCCTTTCACAGGGATGAACACTGAAGCTTTCTTT CASSPFTGMNTEAFF few - TRBJ1-1 TRBV4-2
TGTGCCATCGGACAGGACCCGAACACTGAAGCTTTCTTT CAIGQDPNTEAFF once TRBD1 TRBJ1-1 TRBV10-3
TGCGCCAGCAGCTTGTCGATGGGTTTAGACTATGGCTACACCTTC CASSLSMGLDYGYTF few - TRBJ1-2 TRBV5-1
TGTGCCAGCAGTTTACCGTCTAGCGGGAGGGCTAGCTCCTACAATGAGCAGTTCTTC CASSLPSSGRASSYNEQFF - TRBD2 TRBJ2-1 TRBV27
TGTGCCAGCAAACTGGACCGGGGCGAGCAGTACTTC CASKLDRGEQYF - - TRBJ2-7 TRBV2
TGTGCCAGCAGCTTGGCTTATCAGGGGAGTAATGAGCAGTACTTC CASSLAYQGSNEQYF - - TRBJ2-5 TRBV5-4
TGTGCCAGCAGCGAACAGGTCGCGTTAGTCGAAAATGGTGGCATGTTTTTT CASSEQVALVENGGMFF few - TRBJ1-4 TRBV7-6
TGTGCCAGCAGTTTAACCGATACTTCCTACGAGCAGTACTTC CASSLTDTSYEQYF medium-sized - TRBJ2-7 TRBV27
TGTGCCAGCAGTTACGGGACAGGGGGATCCTACGAGCAGTACTTC CASSYGTGGSYEQYF few TRBD1 TRBJ2-7 TRBV27
TGCGCCAGCAGCCAGATACACAATAGCAATCAGCCCCAGCATTTT CASSQIHNSNQPQHF medium-sized - TRBJ1-5 TRBV4-1
TGTGCCAGCAGTTACTCGGCAGGCCTGAACACTGAAGCTTTCTTT CASSYSAGLNTEAFF - - TRBJ1-1 TRBV6-8
TGTGCCAGCAGCGTAGAGGGGGGAGGATCCGCGGATACGCAGTATTTT CASSVEGGGSADTQYF - - TRBJ2-3 TRBV9
TGTGCCAGCAGCGTTTGGACAGCTAACTATGGCTACACCTTC CASSVWTANYGYTF - - TRBJ1-2 TRBV7-3
TGTGCCAGCAGTGAATTCGCGGGAGGCGACGACAATGAGCAGTTCTTC CASSEFAGGDDNEQFF few TRBD2 TRBJ2-1 TRBV6-1
TGTGCCAGCAGCTACACCGGGACCAGGGGGGGTCAGCCCCAGCATTTT CASSYTGTRGGQPQHF - TRBD1 TRBJ1-5 TRBV7-2
TGTGCCAGCAGTCTTGGGACAAGAACAGATACGCAGTATTTT CASSLGTRTDTQYF - - TRBJ2-3 TRBV27
TGCAGCGTTGAAGGACTAGCGGGAGTCTCCTACAATGAGCAGTTCTTC CSVEGLAGVSYNEQFF few TRBD2 TRBJ2-1 TRBV29-1
TGTGCCAGTAGCCCCGCAACGAACTATGGCTACACCTTC CASSPATNYGYTF - - TRBJ1-2 TRBV19
TGTGCCTGGAGCCCCAGGGGGGGACCCCCGAGTGGGCCCCAGCATTTT CAWSPRGGPPSGPQHF - TRBD1 TRBJ1-5 TRBV30